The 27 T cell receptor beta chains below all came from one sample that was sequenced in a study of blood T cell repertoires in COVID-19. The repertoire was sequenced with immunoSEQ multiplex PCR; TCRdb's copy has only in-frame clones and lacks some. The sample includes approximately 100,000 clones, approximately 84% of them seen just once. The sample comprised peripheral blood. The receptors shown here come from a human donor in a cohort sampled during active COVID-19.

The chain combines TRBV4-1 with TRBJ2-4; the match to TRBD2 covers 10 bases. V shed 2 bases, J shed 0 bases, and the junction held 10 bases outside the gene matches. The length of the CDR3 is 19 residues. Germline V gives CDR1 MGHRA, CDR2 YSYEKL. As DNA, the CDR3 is TGCGCCAGCAGCCAACTACTAGCGGGGCCCTTCGGAGCCAAAAACATTCAGTACTTC. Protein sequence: CASSQLLAGPFGAKNIQYF.

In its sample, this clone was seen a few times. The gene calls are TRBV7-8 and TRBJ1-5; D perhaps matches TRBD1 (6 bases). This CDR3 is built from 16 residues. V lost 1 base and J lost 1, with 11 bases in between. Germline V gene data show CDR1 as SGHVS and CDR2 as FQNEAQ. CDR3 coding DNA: TGTGCCAGCAGCTTAGTGGCAGGGGTGAGCAATCAGCCCCAGCATTTT. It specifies CASSLVAGVSNQPQHF.

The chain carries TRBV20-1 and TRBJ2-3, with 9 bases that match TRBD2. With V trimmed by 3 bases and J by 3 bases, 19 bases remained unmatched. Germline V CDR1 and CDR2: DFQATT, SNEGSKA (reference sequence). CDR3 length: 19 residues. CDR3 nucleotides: TGCAGTGCTAGTGTATCGCGGGGGGGAAGCCACCGCTGGACAGATACGCAGTATTTT. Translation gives CSASVSRGGSHRWTDTQYF.

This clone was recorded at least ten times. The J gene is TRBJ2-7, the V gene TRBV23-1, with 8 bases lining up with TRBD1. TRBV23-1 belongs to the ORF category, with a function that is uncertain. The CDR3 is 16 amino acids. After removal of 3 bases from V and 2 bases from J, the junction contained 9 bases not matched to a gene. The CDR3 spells CASSHPRTGCPYEQYF. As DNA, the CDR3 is TGCGCCAGCAGTCATCCTCGGACAGGGTGTCCCTACGAGCAGTACTTC.

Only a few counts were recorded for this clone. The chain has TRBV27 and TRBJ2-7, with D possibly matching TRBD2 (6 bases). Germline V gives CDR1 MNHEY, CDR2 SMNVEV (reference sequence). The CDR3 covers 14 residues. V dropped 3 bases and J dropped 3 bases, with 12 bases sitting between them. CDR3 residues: CASSLRDAYYEQYF. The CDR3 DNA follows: TGTGCCAGCAGTTTGCGGGACGCATACTACGAGCAGTACTTC.

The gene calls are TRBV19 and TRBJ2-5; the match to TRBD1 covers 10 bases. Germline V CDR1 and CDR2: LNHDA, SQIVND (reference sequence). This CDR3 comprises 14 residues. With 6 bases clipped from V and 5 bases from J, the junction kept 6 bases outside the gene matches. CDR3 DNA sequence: TGTGCCAGTAGCGGGGACAGGGGATGGGAGACCCAGTACTTC. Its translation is CASSGDRGWETQYF.

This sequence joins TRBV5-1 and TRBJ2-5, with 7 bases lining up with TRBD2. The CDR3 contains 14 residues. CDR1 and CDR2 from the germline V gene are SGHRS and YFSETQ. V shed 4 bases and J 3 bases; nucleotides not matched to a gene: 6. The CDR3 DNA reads TGCGCCAGCAGCATGACTAGCCGTGAAGAGACCCAGTACTTC. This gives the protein CASSMTSREETQYF.

For the CDR3, the DNA is TGCAGTGCTAGTGCTTCTAGCGGGGGGGGGAGCTCCTACAATGAGCAGTTCTTC. Residues: CSASASSGGGSSYNEQFF. This chain joins TRBV20-1 and TRBJ2-1, with 12 positions matching TRBD2. With 3 bases clipped from V and 0 bases from J, the junction kept 9 bases outside the gene matches. The CDR3 consists of 18 residues. Germline loops: CDR1 DFQATT, CDR2 SNEGSKA (reference sequence).

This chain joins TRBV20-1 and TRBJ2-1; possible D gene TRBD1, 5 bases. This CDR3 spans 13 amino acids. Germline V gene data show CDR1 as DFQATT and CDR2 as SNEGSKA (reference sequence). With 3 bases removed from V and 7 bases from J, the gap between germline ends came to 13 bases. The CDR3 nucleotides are TGCAGTGCTAGTAGGGGCAGGCATAATGAGCAGTTCTTC. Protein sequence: CSASRGRHNEQFF.

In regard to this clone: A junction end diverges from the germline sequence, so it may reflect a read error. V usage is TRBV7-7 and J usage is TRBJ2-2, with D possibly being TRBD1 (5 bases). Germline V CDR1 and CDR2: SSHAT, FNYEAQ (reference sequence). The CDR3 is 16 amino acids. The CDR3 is CASSLVAGTNTGELFF. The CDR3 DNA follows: TGTGCTAGCAGCTTAGTCGCAGGGACGAACACCGGGGAGCTGTTTTTT. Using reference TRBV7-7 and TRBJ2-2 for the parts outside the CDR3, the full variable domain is GAGVSQSPRYKVTKRGQDVTLRCDPISSHATLYWYQQALGQGPEFLTYFNYEAQPDKSGLPSDRFSAERPEGSISTLTIQRTEQRDSAMYRCASSLVAGTNTGELFFGEGSRLTVL.

The CDR3 region is CASTGQRATNEKLFF. The CDR3 bases are TGTGCCAGCACCGGACAGAGGGCAACTAATGAAAAACTGTTTTTT. The chain employs TRBV4-2 and TRBJ1-4; tentative D call: TRBD1 (6 bases). The CDR3 spans 15 residues. Trimming left V 7 bases short and J 0 bases short, with 12 bases between. Germline CDR1 and CDR2: LGHNA and YNFKEQ.

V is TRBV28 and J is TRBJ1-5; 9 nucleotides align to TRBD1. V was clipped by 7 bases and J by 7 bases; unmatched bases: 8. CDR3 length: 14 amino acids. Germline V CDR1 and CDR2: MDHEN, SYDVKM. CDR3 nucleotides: TGTGCCAGCATCACCGGGACAGGGAACCAGCCCCAGCATTTT. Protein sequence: CASITGTGNQPQHF. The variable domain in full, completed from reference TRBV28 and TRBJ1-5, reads DVKVTQSSRYLVKRTGEKVFLECVQDMDHENMFWYRQDPGLGLRLIYFSYDVKMKEKGDIPEGYSVSREKKERFSLILESASTNQTSMYLCASITGTGNQPQHFGDGTRLSIL.

CDR3 region: CASRLAFTDTQYF. The CDR3 DNA reads TGTGCCAGCAGGCTGGCATTCACAGATACGCAGTATTTT. J is TRBJ2-3 and V is TRBV27; D gene unclear. Germline V gene data show CDR1 as MNHEY and CDR2 as SMNVEV (reference sequence). The CDR3 spans 13 residues. Trimming stripped 6 bases from V and 2 bases from J, with 9 bases between.

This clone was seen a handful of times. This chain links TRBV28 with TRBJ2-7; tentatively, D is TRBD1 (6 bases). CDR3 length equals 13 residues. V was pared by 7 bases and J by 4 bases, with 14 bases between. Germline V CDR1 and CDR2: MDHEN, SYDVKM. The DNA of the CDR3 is TGTGCCAGCACCGCTGGCAGGGGATACGAGCAGTACTTC. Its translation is CASTAGRGYEQYF.

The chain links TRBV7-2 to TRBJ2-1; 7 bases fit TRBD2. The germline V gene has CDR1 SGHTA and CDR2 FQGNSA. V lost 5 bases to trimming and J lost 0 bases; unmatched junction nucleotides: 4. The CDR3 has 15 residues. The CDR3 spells CASSHAGVSYNEQFF. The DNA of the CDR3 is TGTGCCAGCAGCCACGCGGGGGTCTCCTACAATGAGCAGTTCTTC.

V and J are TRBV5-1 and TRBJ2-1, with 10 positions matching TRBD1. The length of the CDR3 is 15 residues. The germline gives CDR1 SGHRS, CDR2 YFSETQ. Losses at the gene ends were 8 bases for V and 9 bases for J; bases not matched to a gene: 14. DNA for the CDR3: TGCGCCAGTACGAGGGGACAGGGGCCTGGGGGTGAGCAGTTCTTC. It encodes CASTRGQGPGGEQFF.

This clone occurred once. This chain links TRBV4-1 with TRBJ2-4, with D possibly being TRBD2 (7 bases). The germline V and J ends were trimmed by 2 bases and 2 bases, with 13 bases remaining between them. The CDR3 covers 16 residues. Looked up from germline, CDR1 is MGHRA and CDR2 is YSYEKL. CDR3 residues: CASSQIGGGPKNIQYF. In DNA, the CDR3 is TGCGCCAGCAGCCAAATAGGGGGGGGGCCCAAAAACATTCAGTACTTC.

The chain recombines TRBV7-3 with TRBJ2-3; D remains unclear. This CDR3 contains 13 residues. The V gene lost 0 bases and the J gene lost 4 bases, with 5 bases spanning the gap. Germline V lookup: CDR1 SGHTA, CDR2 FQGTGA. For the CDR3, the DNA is TGTGCCAGCAGCTTAACTCGGGCAGATACGCAGTATTTT. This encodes CASSLTRADTQYF.

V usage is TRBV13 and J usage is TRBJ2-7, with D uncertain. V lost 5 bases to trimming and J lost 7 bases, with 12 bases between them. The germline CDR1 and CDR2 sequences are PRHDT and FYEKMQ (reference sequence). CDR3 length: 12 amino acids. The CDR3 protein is CASSPPSREQYF. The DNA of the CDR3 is TGTGCCAGCAGCCCGCCGTCGAGGGAGCAGTACTTC.

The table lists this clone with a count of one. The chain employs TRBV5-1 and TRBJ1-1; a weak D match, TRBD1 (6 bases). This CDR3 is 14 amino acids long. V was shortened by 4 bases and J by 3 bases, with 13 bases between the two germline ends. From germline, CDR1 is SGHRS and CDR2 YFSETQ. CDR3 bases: TGCGCCAGCAGCAACAGGGTAGGTGACACTGAAGCTTTCTTT. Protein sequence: CASSNRVGDTEAFF. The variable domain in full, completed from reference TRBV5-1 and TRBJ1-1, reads KAGVTQTPRYLIKTRGQQVTLSCSPISGHRSVSWYQQTPGQGLQFLFEYFSETQRNKGNFPGRFSGRQFSNSRSEMNVSTLELGDSALYLCASSNRVGDTEAFFGQGTRLTVV.

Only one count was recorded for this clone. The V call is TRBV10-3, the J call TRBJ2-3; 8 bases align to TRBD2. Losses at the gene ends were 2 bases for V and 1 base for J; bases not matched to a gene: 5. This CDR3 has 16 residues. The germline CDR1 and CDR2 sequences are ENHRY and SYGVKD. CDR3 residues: CAISEVSGARTDTQYF. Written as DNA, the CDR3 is TGTGCCATCAGTGAGGTTAGCGGGGCCCGCACAGATACGCAGTATTTT.

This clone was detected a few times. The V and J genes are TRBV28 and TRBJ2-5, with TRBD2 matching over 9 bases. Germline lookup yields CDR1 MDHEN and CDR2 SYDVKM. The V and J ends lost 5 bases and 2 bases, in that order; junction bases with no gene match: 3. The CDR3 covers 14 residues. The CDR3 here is CASSASGGQETQYF. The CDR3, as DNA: TGTGCCAGCAGTGCCAGCGGGGGGCAAGAGACCCAGTACTTC.

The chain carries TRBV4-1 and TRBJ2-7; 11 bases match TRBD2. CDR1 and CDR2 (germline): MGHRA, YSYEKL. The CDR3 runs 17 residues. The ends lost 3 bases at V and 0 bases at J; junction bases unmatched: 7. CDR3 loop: CASSQFTSGRISYEQYF. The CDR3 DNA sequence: TGCGCCAGCAGCCAGTTCACTAGCGGGAGAATCTCCTACGAGCAGTACTTC.

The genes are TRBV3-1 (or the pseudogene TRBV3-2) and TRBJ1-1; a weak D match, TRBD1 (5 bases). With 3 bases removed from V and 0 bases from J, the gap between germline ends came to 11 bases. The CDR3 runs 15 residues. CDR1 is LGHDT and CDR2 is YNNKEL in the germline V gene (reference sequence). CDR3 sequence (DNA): TGTGCCAGCAGCCAGGCCAACAGGCTGAACACTGAAGCTTTCTTT. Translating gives CASSQANRLNTEAFF.

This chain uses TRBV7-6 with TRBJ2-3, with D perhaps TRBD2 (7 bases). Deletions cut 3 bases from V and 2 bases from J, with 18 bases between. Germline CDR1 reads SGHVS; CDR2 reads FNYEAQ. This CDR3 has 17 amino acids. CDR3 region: CASSLVPAGAATDTQYF. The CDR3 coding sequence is TGTGCCAGCAGCTTGGTCCCCGCGGGGGCCGCCACAGATACGCAGTATTTT.

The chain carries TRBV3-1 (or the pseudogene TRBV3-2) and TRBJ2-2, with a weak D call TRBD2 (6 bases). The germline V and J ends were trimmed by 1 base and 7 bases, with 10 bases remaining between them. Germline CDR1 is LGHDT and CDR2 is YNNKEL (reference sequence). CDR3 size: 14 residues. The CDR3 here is CASSQGGAGGELFF. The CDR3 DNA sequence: TGTGCCAGCAGCCAAGGGGGAGCGGGCGGGGAGCTGTTTTTT.

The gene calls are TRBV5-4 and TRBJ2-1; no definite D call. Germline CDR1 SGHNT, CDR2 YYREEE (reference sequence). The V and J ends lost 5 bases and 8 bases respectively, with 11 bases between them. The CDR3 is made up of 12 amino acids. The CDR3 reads CASSSPDYEQFF. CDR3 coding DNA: TGTGCCAGCAGTAGCCCGGATTATGAGCAGTTCTTC. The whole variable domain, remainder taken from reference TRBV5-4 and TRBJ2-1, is ETGVTQSPTHLIKTRGQQVTLRCSSQSGHNTVSWYQQALGQGPQFIFQYYREEENGRGNFPPRFSGLQFPNYSSELNVNALELDDSALYLCASSSPDYEQFFGPGTRLTVL.